The text below deals with one T cell receptor beta chain. No antigen is known for it. These data are taken from a study of shared clonotypes between healthy human individuals. About the study: Three plates were used per donor for CD4 naive, three for CD4 memory, two for CD8 naive and one for CD8 memory. General observations from the study: When naive CD4 clonotypes were compared across a few donors, about 4.8% were shared.

Profiled with immunoSEQ multiplex PCR; TCRdb holds only in-frame clones, not every one. The sample contains a few million clones, 85% to 95% of which appear only once. The V gene lost 5 bases and the J gene lost 2 bases, with 10 bases spanning the gap. CDR1 is SGHRS, CDR2 YFSETQ, per germline. The CDR3 spans 13 residues. The genes are TRBV5-1 and TRBJ1-1, with unresolved D. The receptor was derived from a man younger than 30 in good health. What was sequenced was naive CD4+ T cells sorted from blood. Subset in this sample: CD45RA+ positively selected. The CDR3 spells CASSADFNTEAFF. In nucleotides, the CDR3 is TGCGCCAGCAGTGCGGACTTTAACACTGAAGCTTTCTTT.